This T cell receptor beta chain stems from a study of response to subunit inactivated influenza vaccine. TCRdb passed the RT-PCR reads through MiXCR, listing each CDR3 protein once. The repertoire holds fewer than 600,000 distinct CDR3 sequences, with under 8.5% as singletons. V was shortened by 6 bases and J by 5 bases, with 11 bases between the two germline ends. Germline V gene lookup returns CDR1 MNHEY and CDR2 SVGEGT. This CDR3 region has 12 residues. At least ten counts were recorded for this clonotype. Antigen unknown. Broader study findings: Every seasonal influenza vaccination brings in few new T cells, the authors suggested.

The chain is built from TRBV6-2 or TRBV6-3 and TRBJ2-7; D gene uncertain. This TCR was sampled from a man aged 45 to 70 who received an inactivated influenza vaccine. The sequencing used PBMCs from blood, collected less than 30 months after vaccination. This chain's CDR3 is CASRRTIHEQYF. The CDR3 region has the DNA TGTGCCAGCAGACGGACCATACACGAGCAGTACTTC.